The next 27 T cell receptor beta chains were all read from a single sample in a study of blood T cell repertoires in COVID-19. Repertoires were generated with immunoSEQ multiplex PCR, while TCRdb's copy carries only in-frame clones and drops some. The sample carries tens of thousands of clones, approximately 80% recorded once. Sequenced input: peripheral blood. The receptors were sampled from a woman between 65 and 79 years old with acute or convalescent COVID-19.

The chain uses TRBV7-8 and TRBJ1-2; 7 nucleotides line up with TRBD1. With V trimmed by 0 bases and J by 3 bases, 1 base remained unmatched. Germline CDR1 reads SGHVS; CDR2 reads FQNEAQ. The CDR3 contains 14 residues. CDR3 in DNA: TGTGCCAGCAGCTTAGCCGACAGGGACTATGGCTACACCTTC. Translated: CASSLADRDYGYTF. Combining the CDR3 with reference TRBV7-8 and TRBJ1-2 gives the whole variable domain GAGVSQSPRYKVAKRGQDVALRCDPISGHVSLFWYQQALGQGPEFLTYFQNEAQLDKSGLPSDRFFAERPEGSVSTLKIQRTQQEDSAVYLCASSLADRDYGYTFGSGTRLTVV.

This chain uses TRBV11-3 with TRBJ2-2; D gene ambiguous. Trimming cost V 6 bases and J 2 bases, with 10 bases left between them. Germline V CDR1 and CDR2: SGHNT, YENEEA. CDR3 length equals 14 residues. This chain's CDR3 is CASSWRVNTGELFF. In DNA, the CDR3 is TGTGCCAGCAGTTGGAGAGTTAACACCGGGGAGCTGTTTTTT.

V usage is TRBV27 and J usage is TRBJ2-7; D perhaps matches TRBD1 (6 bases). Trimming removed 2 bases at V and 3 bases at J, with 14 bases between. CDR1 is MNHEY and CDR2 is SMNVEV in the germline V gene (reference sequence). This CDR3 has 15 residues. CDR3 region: CASSLRQALIYEQYF. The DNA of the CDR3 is TGTGCCAGCAGTTTAAGACAGGCACTGATCTACGAGCAGTACTTC.

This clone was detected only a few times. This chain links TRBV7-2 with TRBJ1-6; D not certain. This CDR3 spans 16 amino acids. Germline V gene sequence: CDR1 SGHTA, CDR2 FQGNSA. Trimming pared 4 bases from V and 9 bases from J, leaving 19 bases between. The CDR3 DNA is TGTGCCAGCAGCTCCGCCCCCCCCCGGCGGATTTCACCCCTCCACTTT. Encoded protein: CASSSAPPRRISPLHF.

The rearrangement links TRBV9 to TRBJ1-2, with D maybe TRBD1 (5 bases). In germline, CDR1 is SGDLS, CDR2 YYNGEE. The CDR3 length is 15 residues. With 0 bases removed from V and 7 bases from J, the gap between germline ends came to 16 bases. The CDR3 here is CASSVGAGREVGYTF. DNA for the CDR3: TGTGCCAGCAGCGTAGGCGCAGGCAGGGAGGTTGGCTACACCTTC.

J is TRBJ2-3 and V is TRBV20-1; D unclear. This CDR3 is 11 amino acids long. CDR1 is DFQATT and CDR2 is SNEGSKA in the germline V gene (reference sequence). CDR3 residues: CIARYGDTQYF. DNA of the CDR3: TGCATCGCCCGGTATGGAGATACGCAGTATTTT.

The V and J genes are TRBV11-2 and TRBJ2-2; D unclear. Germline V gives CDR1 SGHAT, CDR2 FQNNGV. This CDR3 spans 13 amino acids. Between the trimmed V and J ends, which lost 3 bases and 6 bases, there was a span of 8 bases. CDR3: CASSFDRAGELFF. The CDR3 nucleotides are TGTGCCAGCAGCTTTGATCGGGCCGGGGAGCTGTTTTTT.

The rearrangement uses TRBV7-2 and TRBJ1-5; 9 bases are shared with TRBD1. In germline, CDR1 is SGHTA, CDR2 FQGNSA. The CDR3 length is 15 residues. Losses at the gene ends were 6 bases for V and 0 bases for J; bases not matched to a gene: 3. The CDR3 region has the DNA TGTGCCAGCAGTTGGACAGGGGTTAGCAATCAGCCCCAGCATTTT. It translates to CASSWTGVSNQPQHF.

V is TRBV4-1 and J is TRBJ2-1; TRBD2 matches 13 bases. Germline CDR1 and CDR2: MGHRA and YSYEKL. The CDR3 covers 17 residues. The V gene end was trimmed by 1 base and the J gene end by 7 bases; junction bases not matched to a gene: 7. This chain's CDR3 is CASSQGRLAGGENEQFF. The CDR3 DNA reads TGCGCCAGCAGCCAAGGCCGACTAGCGGGAGGAGAAAATGAGCAGTTCTTC.

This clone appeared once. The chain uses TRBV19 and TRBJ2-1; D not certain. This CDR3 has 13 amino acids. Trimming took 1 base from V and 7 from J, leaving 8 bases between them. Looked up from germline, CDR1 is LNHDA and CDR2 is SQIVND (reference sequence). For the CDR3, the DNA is TGTGCCAGTAGTATAGCGGTGAGGAATGAGCAGTTCTTC. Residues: CASSIAVRNEQFF.

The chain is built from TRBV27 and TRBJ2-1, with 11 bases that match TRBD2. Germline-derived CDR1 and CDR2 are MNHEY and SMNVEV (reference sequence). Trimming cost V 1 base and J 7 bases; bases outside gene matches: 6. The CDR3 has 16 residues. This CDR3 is CASSLWLAGGQNEQFF. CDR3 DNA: TGTGCCAGCAGTTTATGGCTAGCGGGAGGTCAGAATGAGCAGTTCTTC.

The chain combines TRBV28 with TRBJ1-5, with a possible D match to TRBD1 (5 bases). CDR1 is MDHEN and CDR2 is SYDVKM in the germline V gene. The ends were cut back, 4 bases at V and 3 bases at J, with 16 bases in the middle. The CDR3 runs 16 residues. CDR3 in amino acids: CASSSIWEDINQPQHF. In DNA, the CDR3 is TGTGCCAGCAGTTCGATCTGGGAGGACATCAATCAGCCCCAGCATTTT.

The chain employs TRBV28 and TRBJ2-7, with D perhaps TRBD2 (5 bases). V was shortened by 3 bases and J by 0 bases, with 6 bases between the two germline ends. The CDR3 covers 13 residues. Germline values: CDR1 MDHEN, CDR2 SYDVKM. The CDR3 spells CASSFGVSYEQYF. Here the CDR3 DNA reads TGTGCCAGCAGTTTCGGGGTCTCCTACGAGCAGTACTTC.

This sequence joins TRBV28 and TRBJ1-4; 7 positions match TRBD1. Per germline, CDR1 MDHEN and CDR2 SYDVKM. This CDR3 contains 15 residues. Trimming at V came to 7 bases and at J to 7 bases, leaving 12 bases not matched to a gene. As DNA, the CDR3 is TGTGCCAGCACCGCCGGAGGGACAGCGAGTGAAAAACTGTTTTTT. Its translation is CASTAGGTASEKLFF.

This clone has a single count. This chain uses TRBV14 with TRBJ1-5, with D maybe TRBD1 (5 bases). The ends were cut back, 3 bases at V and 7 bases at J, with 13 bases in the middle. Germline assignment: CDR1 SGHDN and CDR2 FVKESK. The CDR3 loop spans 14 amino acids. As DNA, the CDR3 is TGTGCCAGCAGCCAGTCAGGGTGGGGACAGCCCCAGCATTTT. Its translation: CASSQSGWGQPQHF.

The CDR3 sequence is CASSQDGTGTSYEQYF. The CDR3 DNA sequence: TGTGCCAGCAGCCAAGATGGGACAGGGACTTCCTACGAGCAGTACTTC. The chain employs TRBV4-2 and TRBJ2-7; TRBD1 matches at 9 bases. J gave up 1 base and V 0 bases, and 4 bases lay outside the gene matches. The CDR3 consists of 16 residues. Germline values: CDR1 LGHNA, CDR2 YNFKEQ.

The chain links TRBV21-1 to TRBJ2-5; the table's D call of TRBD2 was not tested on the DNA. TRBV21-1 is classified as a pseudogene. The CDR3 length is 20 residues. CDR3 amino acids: CASSKGPAGPRGRVGETQYF. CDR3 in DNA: TGTGCCAGCAGCAAAGGCCCAGCGGGGCCAAGAGGGCGAGTTGGAGAGACCCAGTACTTC.

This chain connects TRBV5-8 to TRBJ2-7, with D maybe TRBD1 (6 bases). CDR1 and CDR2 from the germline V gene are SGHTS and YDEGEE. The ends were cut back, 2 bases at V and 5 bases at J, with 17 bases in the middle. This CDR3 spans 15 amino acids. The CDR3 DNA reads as TGTGCCAGCAGCTTTAACGGGCAGGGGATCGACGAGCAGTACTTC. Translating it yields CASSFNGQGIDEQYF.

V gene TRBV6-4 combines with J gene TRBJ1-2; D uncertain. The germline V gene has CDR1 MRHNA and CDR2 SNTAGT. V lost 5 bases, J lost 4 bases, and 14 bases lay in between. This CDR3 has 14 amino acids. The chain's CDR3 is CASSSEAWGYGYTF. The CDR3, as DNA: TGTGCCAGCAGTTCGGAGGCCTGGGGCTATGGCTACACCTTC.

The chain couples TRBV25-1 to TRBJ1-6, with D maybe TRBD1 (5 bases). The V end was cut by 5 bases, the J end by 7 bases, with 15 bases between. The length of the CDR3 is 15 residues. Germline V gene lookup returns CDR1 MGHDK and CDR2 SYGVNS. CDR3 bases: TGTGCCAGCAGTTCCCCGGGGGGGAGAAATTCACCCCTCCACTTT. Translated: CASSSPGGRNSPLHF.

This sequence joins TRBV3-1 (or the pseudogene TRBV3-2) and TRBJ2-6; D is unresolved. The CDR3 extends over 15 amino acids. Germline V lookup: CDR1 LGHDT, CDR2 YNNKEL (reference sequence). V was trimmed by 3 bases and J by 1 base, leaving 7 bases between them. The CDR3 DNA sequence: TGTGCCAGCAGCCATGTCTCTTCTGGGGCCAACGTCCTGACTTTC. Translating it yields CASSHVSSGANVLTF.

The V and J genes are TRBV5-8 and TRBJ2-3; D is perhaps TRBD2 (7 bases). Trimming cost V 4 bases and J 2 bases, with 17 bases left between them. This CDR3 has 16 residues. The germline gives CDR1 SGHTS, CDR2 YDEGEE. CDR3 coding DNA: TGTGCCAGCAGCCCTGGCCGGGGGGCCTACACAGATACGCAGTATTTT. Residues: CASSPGRGAYTDTQYF.

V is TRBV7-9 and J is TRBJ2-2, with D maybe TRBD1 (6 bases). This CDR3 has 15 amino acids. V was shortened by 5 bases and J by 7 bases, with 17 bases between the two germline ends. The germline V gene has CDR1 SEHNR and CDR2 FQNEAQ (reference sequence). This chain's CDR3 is CASSQTTGPGGELFF. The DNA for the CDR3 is TGTGCCAGCAGCCAGACGACAGGTCCCGGCGGGGAGCTGTTTTTT.

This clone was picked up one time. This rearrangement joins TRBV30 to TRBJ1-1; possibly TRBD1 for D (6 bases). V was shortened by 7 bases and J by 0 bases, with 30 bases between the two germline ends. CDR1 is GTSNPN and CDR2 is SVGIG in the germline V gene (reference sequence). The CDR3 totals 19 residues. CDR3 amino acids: CAFDPTLVDRQLLNTEAFF. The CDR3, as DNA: TGTGCCTTTGACCCTACCCTTGTAGACAGGCAATTACTGAACACTGAAGCTTTCTTT.

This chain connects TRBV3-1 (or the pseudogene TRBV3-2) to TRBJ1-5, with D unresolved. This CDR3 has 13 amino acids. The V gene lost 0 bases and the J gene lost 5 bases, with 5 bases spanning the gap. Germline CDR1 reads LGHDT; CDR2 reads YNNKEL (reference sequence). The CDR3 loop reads CASSQDPDQPQHF. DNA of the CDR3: TGTGCCAGCAGCCAAGACCCAGATCAGCCCCAGCATTTT.

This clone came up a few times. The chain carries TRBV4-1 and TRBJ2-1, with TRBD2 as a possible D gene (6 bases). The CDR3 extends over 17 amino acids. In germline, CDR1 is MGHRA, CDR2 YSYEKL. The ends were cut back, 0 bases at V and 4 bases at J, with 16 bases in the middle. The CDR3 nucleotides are TGCGCCAGCAGCCAAGACCCCGGGCTAGCGAGGTACAATGAGCAGTTCTTC. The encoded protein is CASSQDPGLARYNEQFF.

CDR3 region: CASSSSGANTGELFF. CDR3 bases: TGTGCCAGCAGCTCCAGCGGGGCGAACACCGGGGAGCTGTTTTTT. This rearrangement joins TRBV9 to TRBJ2-2; 7 bases line up with TRBD2. V was pared by 4 bases and J by 0 bases, with 3 bases of the junction left unmatched. The CDR3 length is 15 residues. Germline CDR1 SGDLS, CDR2 YYNGEE.